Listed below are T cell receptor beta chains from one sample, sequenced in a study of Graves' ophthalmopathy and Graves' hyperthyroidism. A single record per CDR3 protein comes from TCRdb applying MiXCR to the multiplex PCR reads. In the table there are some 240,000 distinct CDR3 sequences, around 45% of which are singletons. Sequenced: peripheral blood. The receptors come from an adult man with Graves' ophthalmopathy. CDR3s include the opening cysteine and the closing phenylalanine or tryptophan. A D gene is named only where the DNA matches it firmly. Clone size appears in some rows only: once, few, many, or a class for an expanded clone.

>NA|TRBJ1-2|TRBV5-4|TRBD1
CASSYDRDYGYTF
TGTGCCAGCAGCTACGACAGGGACTATGGCTACACCTTC
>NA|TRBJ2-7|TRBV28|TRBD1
CASSLQGTGGEAEQYF
TGTGCCAGCAGTTTGCAGGGGACAGGGGGCGAGGCCGAGCAGTACTTC
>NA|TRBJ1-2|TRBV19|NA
CASSSGVGGYTF
TGTGCCAGTAGTTCCGGGGTCGGGGGCTACACCTTC
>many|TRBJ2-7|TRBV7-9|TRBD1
CASSSPTGMSYEQYF
TGTGCCAGCAGCTCTCCGACAGGGATGTCCTACGAGCAGTACTTC
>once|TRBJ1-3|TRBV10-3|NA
CAISESKGSGNTIYF
TGTGCCATCAGTGAGTCGAAGGGTTCTGGAAACACCATATATTTT
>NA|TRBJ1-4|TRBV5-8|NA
CASSLGGNPNEKLFF
TGTGCCAGCAGCTTAGGAGGGAATCCTAATGAAAAACTGTTTTTT
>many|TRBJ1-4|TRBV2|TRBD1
CASSADRRDEKLFF
TGTGCCAGCAGTGCGGACAGGCGGGACGAAAAACTGTTTTTT
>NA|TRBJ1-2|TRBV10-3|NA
CASSYSALGLDYGYTF
TGTGCCAGCAGTTACTCGGCGTTGGGGCTAGACTATGGCTACACCTTC
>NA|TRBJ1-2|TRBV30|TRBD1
CAWSGWDRGYTF
TGTGCCTGGAGCGGGTGGGACAGGGGCTACACCTTC
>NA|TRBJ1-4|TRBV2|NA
CASSFGTNEKLFF
TGTGCCAGCAGTTTCGGAACTAATGAAAAACTGTTTTTT
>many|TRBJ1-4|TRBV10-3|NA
CATTPGSEYEKLFF
TGTGCCACCACTCCGGGTTCCGAGTATGAAAAACTGTTTTTT
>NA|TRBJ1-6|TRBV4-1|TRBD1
CASSHGGTGGISPLHF
TGCGCCAGCAGCCACGGTGGGACAGGGGGAATTTCACCCCTCCACTTT
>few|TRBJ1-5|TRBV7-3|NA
CASTLGVTVSNQPQHF
TGTGCCAGCACCCTCGGGGTTACTGTTAGCAATCAGCCCCAGCATTTT
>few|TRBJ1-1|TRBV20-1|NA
CSAREMNTEAFF
TGCAGTGCTAGAGAAATGAACACTGAAGCTTTCTTT
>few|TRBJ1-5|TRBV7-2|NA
CASSWVTGSNQPQHF
TGTGCCAGCAGCTGGGTCACAGGCAGCAATCAGCCCCAGCATTTT
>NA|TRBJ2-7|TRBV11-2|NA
CASSLLQGGEQYF
TGTGCCAGCAGCTTATTACAGGGAGGCGAGCAGTACTTC
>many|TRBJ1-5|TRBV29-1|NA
CSYRYSNQPQHF
TGCTCTTACAGGTATAGCAATCAGCCCCAGCATTTT
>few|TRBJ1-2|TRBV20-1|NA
CSPPDQQGYGYTF
TGCAGTCCTCCAGACCAGCAAGGGTATGGCTACACCTTC
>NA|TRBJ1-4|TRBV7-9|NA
CPSSLPLASGPNEKLFF
TGTCCCAGCAGTCTACCATTGGCATCGGGACCGAATGAAAAACTGTTTTTT
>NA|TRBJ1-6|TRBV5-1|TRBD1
CASSPGQGGSPLHF
TGCGCCAGCAGCCCGGGACAGGGGGGTTCACCCCTCCACTTT
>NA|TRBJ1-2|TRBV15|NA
CATSRDLGLYGYTF
TGTGCCACCAGCAGAGATTTAGGGCTGTATGGCTACACCTTC
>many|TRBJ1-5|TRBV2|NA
CASSPIGRGGEHF
TGTGCCAGCAGTCCTATCGGTCGCGGTGGAGAGCATTTT
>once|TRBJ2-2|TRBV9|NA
CASSVGVGTGPWGGELFF
TGTGCCAGCAGCGTTGGGGTTGGCACAGGGCCGTGGGGCGGGGAGCTGTTTTTT
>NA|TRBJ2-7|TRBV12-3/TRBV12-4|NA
CAGSFAGNAYEQYF
TGTGCCGGCAGTTTTGCAGGGAATGCCTACGAGCAGTACTTC
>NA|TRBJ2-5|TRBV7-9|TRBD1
CASSIAFGDRETQYF
TGTGCCAGCAGCATCGCGTTTGGGGACAGGGAGACCCAGTACTTC
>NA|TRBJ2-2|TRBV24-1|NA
CATSDHIDPGTSTGELFF
TGTGCCACCAGTGATCATATTGATCCGGGGACGAGCACCGGGGAGCTGTTTTTT
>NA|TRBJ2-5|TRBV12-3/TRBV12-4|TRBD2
CASSPTGRGGYETQYF
TGTGCCAGCAGTCCCACAGGGCGCGGGGGGTACGAGACCCAGTACTTC
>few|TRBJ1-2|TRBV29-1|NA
CSVEDAPTGNYGYTF
TGCAGCGTTGAAGACGCTCCGACGGGGAACTATGGCTACACCTTC
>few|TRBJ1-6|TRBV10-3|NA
CAISLYGPEYSPLHF
TGTGCCATCAGTTTATACGGGCCTGAGTATTCACCCCTCCACTTT
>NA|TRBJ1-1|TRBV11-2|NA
CASSLGAGFEAFF
TGTGCCAGCAGCTTAGGGGCGGGTTTCGAAGCTTTCTTT
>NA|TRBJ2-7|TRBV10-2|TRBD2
CASGTSGRGYEQYF
TGTGCCAGCGGGACTAGCGGGAGAGGGTACGAGCAGTACTTC
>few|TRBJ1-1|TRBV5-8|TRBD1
CASSAEQGRTEAFF
TGCGCCAGCAGCGCCGAACAGGGGAGGACTGAAGCTTTCTTT
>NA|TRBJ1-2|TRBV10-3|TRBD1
CASSYNFRGQGRGYTF
TGTGCCAGCAGTTACAACTTCCGAGGACAGGGCCGTGGCTACACCTTC
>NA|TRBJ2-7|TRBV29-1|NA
CSGGGAEAYEQYF
TGCAGCGGGGGGGGCGCCGAGGCCTACGAGCAGTACTTC
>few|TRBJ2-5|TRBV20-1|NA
CSPVGGETQYF
TGCAGCCCGGTAGGGGGGGAGACCCAGTACTTC
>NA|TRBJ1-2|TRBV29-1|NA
CSVEDDTVNYGYTF
TGCAGCGTTGAAGACGACACAGTAAACTATGGCTACACCTTC
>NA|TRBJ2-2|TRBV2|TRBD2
CASSSLLAGVRTGELFF
TGTGCCAGCAGTTCCCTCCTAGCGGGAGTACGGACCGGGGAGCTGTTTTTT
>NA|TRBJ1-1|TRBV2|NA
CASSPAQGNTEAFF
TGTGCCAGCAGTCCCGCCCAGGGAAACACTGAAGCTTTCTTT